The TCR beta chain described here comes from a study of T-cell reconstitution after alpha-beta-depleted transplantation in children (dated by TCRdb to about 2016). Regarding the study in general: Using TCR repertoire profiling, the study quantitatively followed how T-cell immune reconstitution unfolded in children after TCRalphabeta/CD19-depleted allogeneic hematopoietic cell transplantation. What the authors observed across the whole study: The apparently early recovery of alphabetaT-cell counts about two months after transplant reportedly depended on only several hundred rapidly expanded clones that came from non-depleted graft cells. The high TCRbeta diversity at day 60 in some patients was ascribed to recipient T cells and intrathymic progenitors that had survived conditioning. Over subsequent months, a decline in hyperexpanded clone frequencies was noted, and after one year, T-cell counts and TCRbeta diversity were mostly ascribed to newly produced T cells.

This clonotype was seen more than once but under ten times. Its antigen is still unknown. No base qualities exist here, and no much larger clone lies one base off it. The library was generated by PCR. Instrument used: Illumina HiSeq 2500. TCR library preparation used molecular barcoding, with unique molecular identifiers applied to normalize quantification of the TCRbeta repertoire. TCRdb trimmed the raw reads at Q25, called clones with MiXCR and kept productive beta chains. All rows with the same CDR3 protein become a single entry with the most common DNA and genes. The sample contains 300,000 to 350,000 distinct CDR3 sequences, 23% of them found a single time. The top ten hold around 9.9% of the sample. The treatment or condition label here, explained by the study, means: allogeneic hematopoietic cell transplantation with graft depleted of TCRalphabeta T cells and CD19 B cells. TCRalphabeta/CD19-depleted allogeneic hematopoietic cell grafts were given to the transplant recipients, all of whom were children.

Spanning cysteine to phenylalanine, the CDR3 consists of 14 amino acids. Only CDR3 DNA remains: 42 bases, in frame from the first base. Trimming removed 0 bases from V and 7 bases from J, leaving 12 bases between the germline ends. For CDR1 and CDR2, the germline V gene lists WSHSY and SAAADI. The rearranged segments are TRBV10-2 and TRBJ2-5, and perhaps TRBD1 as D gene, on 6 matching bases. This TCR was recovered from a male patient younger than 18 who had a stem cell transplant for acute lymphoblastic leukemia, so the T cells may come from the graft donor. The material was PBMCs, mostly from graft donor cells, obtained 180 days after TCRalphabeta/CD19-depleted stem cell transplant. DNA sequence: TGCGCCAGCAGTGAGTCGGCCCCCAGGGGGACCCAGTACTTC. This codes for CASSESAPRGTQYF.